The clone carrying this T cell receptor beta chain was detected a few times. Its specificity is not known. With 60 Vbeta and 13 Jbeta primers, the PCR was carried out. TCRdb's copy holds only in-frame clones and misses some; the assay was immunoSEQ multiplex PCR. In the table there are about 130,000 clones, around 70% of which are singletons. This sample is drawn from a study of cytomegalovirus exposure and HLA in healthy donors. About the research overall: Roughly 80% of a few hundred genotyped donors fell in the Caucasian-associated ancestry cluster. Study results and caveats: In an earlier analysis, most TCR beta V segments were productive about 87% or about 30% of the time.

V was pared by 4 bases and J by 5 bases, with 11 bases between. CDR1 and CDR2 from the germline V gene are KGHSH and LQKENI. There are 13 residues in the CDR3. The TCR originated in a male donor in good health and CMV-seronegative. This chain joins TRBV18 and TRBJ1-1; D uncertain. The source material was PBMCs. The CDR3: CASSLQSRTEAFF. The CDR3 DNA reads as TGTGCCAGCTCACTCCAATCGCGTACTGAAGCTTTCTTT.